The 20 T cell receptor beta chains below all came from one sample that was sequenced in a study of prognosis after radiotherapy for stage I lung cancer. Two-round multiplex PCR, the amplification method, yielded TCR beta CDR3 from genomic DNA. First-round PCR amplification was performed with primers specific to each TRBV and TRBJ gene. TCRdb re-called the multiplex PCR reads with MiXCR, one entry per CDR3 protein. The sample lists under 15,000 distinct CDR3 sequences; around half were seen once. The input for sequencing was PBMCs, taken before or after stereotactic body radiation therapy (not recorded which). The receptors stem from a donor aged 50 or older with non-small cell lung cancer.

The V and J genes are TRBV2 and TRBJ2-2, with 8 nucleotides matching TRBD1. The V gene end was trimmed by 5 bases and the J gene end by 2 bases; junction bases not matched to a gene: 4. Looked up from germline, CDR1 is SNHLY and CDR2 is FYNNEI. This CDR3 is built from 15 residues. The CDR3 is CASSHGQGNTGELFF. CDR3 DNA sequence: TGTGCCAGCAGTCATGGACAGGGAAACACCGGGGAGCTGTTTTTT.

In the case of this clonotype: This likely stems from a read error, as it lies one base from a far larger clone. The chain uses TRBV6-8 and TRBJ1-3; D call uncertain. V was shortened by 7 bases and J by 3 bases, with 16 bases between the two germline ends. The CDR3 contains 15 residues. The germline CDR1 and CDR2 sequences are MNHGY and SAAAGT. CDR3 DNA: TGTGCCAGCATTTCGGAAGGATTGAATGGAAACACCATATATTTT. Protein sequence: CASISEGLNGNTIYF.

The rearrangement links TRBV6-1 to TRBJ2-5; the D is unclear. V was clipped by 7 bases and J by 8 bases, with 17 bases between them. Germline values: CDR1 MNHNS, CDR2 SASEGT. CDR3 length: 13 residues. The CDR3, as DNA: TGTGCCAGCATGCCTCACCCCGAAGGTACCCAGTACTTC. Residues: CASMPHPEGTQYF.

The V and J genes are TRBV24-1 and TRBJ2-2; the match to TRBD1 covers 7 bases. The germline gives CDR1 KGHDR, CDR2 SFDVKD. The CDR3 contains 15 residues. The V gene end was trimmed by 7 bases and the J gene end by 4 bases; junction bases not matched to a gene: 8. The CDR3 bases are TGTGCCACCAGGTCAGAGGGGGCAGGCACCGGGGAGCTGTTTTTT. Protein sequence: CATRSEGAGTGELFF.

This clonotype qualifies as medium-sized. The chain couples TRBV24-1 to TRBJ2-1, with a weak D call TRBD2 (6 bases). CDR1 is KGHDR and CDR2 is SFDVKD in the germline V gene. The CDR3 covers 12 residues. V lost 8 bases and J lost 4, with 8 bases in between. CDR3 protein: CATIGGYNEQFF. CDR3 DNA sequence: TGTGCCACCATTGGGGGGTACAATGAGCAGTTCTTC.

With respect to this clonotype: One base away lies a much larger clone, so this may be a sequencing read error. The chain joins TRBV2 to TRBJ2-3; D may be TRBD2 (6 bases). This CDR3 comprises 14 residues. Looked up from germline, CDR1 is SNHLY and CDR2 is FYNNEI. Trimming removed 6 bases at V and 5 bases at J, with 15 bases between. The CDR3, as DNA: TGTGCCAGCAGGGAGTGGAGGGTAGGAGATACGCAGTATTTT. This gives the protein CASREWRVGDTQYF.

In this sample, this clonotype is medium-sized. The chain couples TRBV7-9 to TRBJ2-7; 11 nucleotides line up with TRBD2. This CDR3 is built from 16 residues. Germline assignment: CDR1 SEHNR and CDR2 FQNEAQ (reference sequence). The V segment lost 1 base and the J segment 3 bases; nucleotides outside the gene matches: 5. The CDR3 loop is CASSLGAGTSGYEQYF. The CDR3 region has the DNA TGTGCCAGCAGCTTAGGCGCGGGGACTAGCGGCTACGAGCAGTACTTC.

As to this clonotype: This may be a read error, as it is one base from a much larger clone. This rearrangement joins TRBV6-1 to TRBJ2-1; a possible D gene is TRBD2 (5 bases). CDR3 length: 13 amino acids. Germline V gene data show CDR1 as MNHNS and CDR2 as SASEGT. V lost 7 bases and J lost 9, with 16 bases in between. This CDR3 reads CASILTSTGEQFF. For the CDR3, the DNA is TGTGCCAGCATTTTAACTAGTACGGGTGAGCAGTTCTTC.

The V and J genes are TRBV24-1 and TRBJ1-5; D ambiguous. Per germline, CDR1 KGHDR and CDR2 SFDVKD. V gave up 4 bases and J gave up 7 bases, with 7 bases separating them. This CDR3 has 12 amino acids. For the CDR3, the DNA is TGTGCCACCAGTGACCAGGACCAGCCCCAGCATTTT. Translation gives CATSDQDQPQHF.

In its sample, this clonotype was seen a few times. This clone may be a read error of a much larger clone one base away. V usage is TRBV7-9 and J usage is TRBJ2-3, with 10 bases that match TRBD2. This CDR3 region has 15 residues. Germline loops: CDR1 SEHNR, CDR2 FQNEAQ (reference sequence). This CDR3 is CASRNLAGDGDTLYF. The DNA for the CDR3 is TGTGCCAGCAGAAACCTAGCGGGAGATGGAGATACGCTGTATTTT.

The CDR3 loop is CASRGLDGLKQPQHF. The CDR3 region has the DNA TGTGCCAGTAGGGGTTTGGACGGTCTGAAGCAGCCCCAGCATTTT. The chain carries TRBV19 and TRBJ1-5; D remains ambiguous. Trimming cost V 6 bases and J 7 bases, with 19 bases left between them. Germline V gene data show CDR1 as LNHDA and CDR2 as SQIVND (reference sequence). The length of the CDR3 is 15 residues.

The chain is built from TRBV19 and TRBJ1-5, with D unresolved. Germline CDR1 reads LNHDA; CDR2 reads SQIVND (reference sequence). The CDR3 sequence is 12 residues long. V gave up 5 bases and J gave up 3 bases, with 5 bases separating them. The CDR3 DNA reads TGTGCCAGTAGTCATTCCAATCAGCCCCAGCATTTT. The encoded protein is CASSHSNQPQHF.

The genes are TRBV19 and TRBJ2-1; 9 bases are shared with TRBD2. The V and J ends lost 9 bases and 0 bases, in that order; junction bases with no gene match: 15. Per germline, CDR1 LNHDA and CDR2 SQIVND (reference sequence). The CDR3 has 18 residues. The CDR3 sequence: CARQEGASGIGSYNEQFF. CDR3 DNA: TGTGCCAGACAAGAAGGGGCTAGCGGGATCGGCTCCTACAATGAGCAGTTCTTC.

This clonotype is medium-sized. This chain links TRBV12-3 or TRBV12-4 with TRBJ2-1, with TRBD2 as a possible D gene (6 bases). This CDR3 comprises 14 residues. Trimming removed 7 bases at V and 5 bases at J, with 15 bases between. CDR3 in DNA: TGTGCCAGCAACCCGGGACTGTTAAACAATGAGCAGTTCTTC. This codes for CASNPGLLNNEQFF.

The V and J genes are TRBV5-1 and TRBJ1-1, with 11 positions matching TRBD1. Trimming cost V 2 bases and J 3 bases; bases outside gene matches: 15. This CDR3 comprises 19 residues. Germline V CDR1 and CDR2: SGHRS, YFSETQ. The CDR3 protein is CASSLDPRRTGGLYTEAFF. The DNA of the CDR3 is TGCGCCAGCAGCTTAGACCCTCGAAGGACAGGGGGCCTCTACACTGAAGCTTTCTTT. Supplemented by reference TRBV5-1 and TRBJ1-1, the full variable domain reads KAGVTQTPRYLIKTRGQQVTLSCSPISGHRSVSWYQQTPGQGLQFLFEYFSETQRNKGNFPGRFSGRQFSNSRSEMNVSTLELGDSALYLCASSLDPRRTGGLYTEAFFGQGTRLTVV.

The gene calls are TRBV19 and TRBJ1-2, with D maybe TRBD1 (6 bases). Trimming stripped 5 bases from V and 4 bases from J, with 17 bases between. The V gene's germline CDR1 is LNHDA and CDR2 SQIVND (reference sequence). The CDR3 consists of 15 residues. The CDR3 DNA follows: TGTGCCAGTAGTTCAGATGGGGGGCGGATCTATGGCTACACCTTC. It yields the protein CASSSDGGRIYGYTF.

This clonotype rates as medium-sized. The chain employs TRBV28 and TRBJ2-2; TRBD1 matches 7 bases. V dropped 7 bases and J dropped 1; count of bases not matched to a gene: 12. The CDR3 runs 17 residues. CDR1 is MDHEN, CDR2 SYDVKM, per germline. This CDR3 is CASIPPGTVLNTGELFF. Written as DNA, the CDR3 is TGTGCCAGCATCCCCCCGGGGACAGTCTTGAACACCGGGGAGCTGTTTTTT.

This clonotype is judged medium-sized. The rearrangement uses TRBV30 and TRBJ2-5; 9 bases line up with TRBD1. The germline V gene encodes CDR1 GTSNPN and CDR2 SVGIG (reference sequence). This CDR3 has 14 residues. V shed 3 bases, J shed 1 base, and the junction held 3 bases outside the gene matches. The CDR3 is CAWRRTGAQETQYF. DNA for the CDR3: TGTGCCTGGAGACGGACAGGGGCCCAAGAGACCCAGTACTTC.

A remark on this clonotype: This sequence is one base from a far larger clone and is likely a read error. The chain combines TRBV9 with TRBJ2-1; D uncertain. The CDR3 covers 13 residues. Trimming took 4 bases from V and 0 from J, leaving 5 bases between them. Germline assignment: CDR1 SGDLS and CDR2 YYNGEE. The CDR3, as DNA: TGTGCCAGCAGCCCCGCCTCCTACAATGAGCAGTTCTTC. Encoded protein: CASSPASYNEQFF. Combining the CDR3 with reference TRBV9 and TRBJ2-1 gives the whole variable domain DSGVTQTPKHLITATGQRVTLRCSPRSGDLSVYWYQQSLDQGLQFLIQYYNGEERAKGNILERFSAQQFPDLHSELNLSSLELGDSALYFCASSPASYNEQFFGPGTRLTVL.

This clonotype was seen once. This chain links TRBV6-2 or TRBV6-3 with TRBJ1-5; D is ambiguous. The CDR3 contains 14 residues. Looked up from germline, CDR1 is MNHEY and CDR2 is SVGEGT. V was clipped by 2 bases and J by 7 bases, with 12 bases between them. DNA of the CDR3: TGTGCCAGCAGTTACAACATCCCGGAACAGCCCCAGCATTTT. Translation: CASSYNIPEQPQHF.